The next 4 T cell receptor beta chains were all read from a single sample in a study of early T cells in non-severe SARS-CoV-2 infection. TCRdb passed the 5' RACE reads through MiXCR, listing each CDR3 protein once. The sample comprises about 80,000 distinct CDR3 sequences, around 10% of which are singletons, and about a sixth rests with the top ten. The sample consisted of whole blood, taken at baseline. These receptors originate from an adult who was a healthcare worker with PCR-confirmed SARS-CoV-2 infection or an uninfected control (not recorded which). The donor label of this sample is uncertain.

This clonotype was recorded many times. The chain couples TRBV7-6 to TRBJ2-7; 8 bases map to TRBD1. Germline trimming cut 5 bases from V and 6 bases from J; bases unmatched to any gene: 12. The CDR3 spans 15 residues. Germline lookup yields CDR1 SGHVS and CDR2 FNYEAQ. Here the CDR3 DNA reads TGTGCCAGCAGCGTTGGACAGGGTTGGTCGGGCGAGCAGTACTTC. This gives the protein CASSVGQGWSGEQYF.

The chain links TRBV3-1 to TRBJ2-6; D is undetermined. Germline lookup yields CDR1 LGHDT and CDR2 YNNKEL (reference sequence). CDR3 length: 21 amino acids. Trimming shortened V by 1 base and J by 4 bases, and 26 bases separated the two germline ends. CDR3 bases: TGTGCCAGCAGCCAAGTCCTCATTGAGCTTTGGGTAGACTCCGGGGCCAACGTCCTGACTTTC. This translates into CASSQVLIELWVDSGANVLTF.

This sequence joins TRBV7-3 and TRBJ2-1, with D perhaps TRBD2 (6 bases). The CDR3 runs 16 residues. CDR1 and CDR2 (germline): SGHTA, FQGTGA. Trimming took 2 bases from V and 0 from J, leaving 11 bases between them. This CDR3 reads CASSLYIGSSYNEQFF. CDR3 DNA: TGTGCCAGCAGCTTATATATCGGGAGCTCCTACAATGAGCAGTTCTTC.

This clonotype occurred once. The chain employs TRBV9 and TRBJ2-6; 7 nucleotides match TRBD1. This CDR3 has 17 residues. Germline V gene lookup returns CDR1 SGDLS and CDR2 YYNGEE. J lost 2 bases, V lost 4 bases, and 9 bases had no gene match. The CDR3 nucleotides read TGTGCCAGCAGCATAACAAGCGACAGGGCTGGGGCCAACGTCCTGACTTTC. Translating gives CASSITSDRAGANVLTF.